These 11 T cell receptor beta chains were sequenced from one sample in a study of cytomegalovirus exposure and HLA in healthy donors. The study ran its PCR with 60 Vbeta and 13 Jbeta primers. Here immunoSEQ multiplex PCR was the method, and the copy in TCRdb shows in-frame clones only, minus some. The table records fewer than 200,000 clones, 80% to 90% of them present only once. Material: PBMCs. These receptors were obtained from a woman aged 30 to 39 in good health and CMV-seropositive.

V and J are TRBV7-9 and TRBJ1-2; D ambiguous. Germline loops: CDR1 SEHNR, CDR2 FQNEAQ (reference sequence). V was pared by 4 bases and J by 4 bases, with 7 bases between. The CDR3 contains 12 residues. The DNA of the CDR3 is TGTGCCAGCAGCTACACCCTCTATGGCTACACCTTC. This encodes CASSYTLYGYTF.

The chain carries TRBV6-5 and TRBJ2-1; 8 positions match TRBD1. The CDR3 is made up of 15 amino acids. Germline-derived CDR1 and CDR2 are MNHEY and SVGAGI. J was trimmed by 6 bases and V by 0 bases; bases with no gene match: 4. This CDR3 reads CASSYSVGTGNEQFF. DNA of the CDR3: TGTGCCAGCAGTTACTCGGTGGGGACAGGCAATGAGCAGTTCTTC.

This sequence joins TRBV4-2 and TRBJ2-6; D may be TRBD2 (5 bases). Germline CDR1 LGHNA, CDR2 YNFKEQ. V gave up 2 bases and J gave up 3 bases, with 14 bases separating them. The CDR3 has 17 residues. The CDR3 DNA reads TGTGCCAGCAGCCAACAAGGTGTGGGAGATGGGGCCAACGTCCTGACTTTC. Amino acid sequence: CASSQQGVGDGANVLTF.

By proportion, this clone is medium-sized. This chain joins TRBV14 and TRBJ2-7; 8 bases are a match to TRBD1. CDR3 size: 13 residues. The germline gives CDR1 SGHDN, CDR2 FVKESK. V dropped 3 bases and J dropped 5; count of bases not matched to a gene: 3. DNA of the CDR3: TGTGCCAGCAGCCACGGACAGGGCCACGAGCAGTACTTC. Its protein is CASSHGQGHEQYF.

The chain has TRBV7-2 and TRBJ2-3; 7 bases are a match to TRBD1. CDR3 length: 15 residues. Germline V gene sequence: CDR1 SGHTA, CDR2 FQGNSA. After removal of 4 bases from V and 2 bases from J, the junction contained 6 bases not matched to a gene. CDR3 amino acids: CASSSRQGATDTQYF. The CDR3 DNA reads as TGTGCCAGCAGCTCGAGACAGGGTGCCACAGATACGCAGTATTTT.

The rearrangement links TRBV4-1 to TRBJ2-4; TRBD1 aligns across 7 bases. Germline V lookup: CDR1 MGHRA, CDR2 YSYEKL. The CDR3 extends over 16 amino acids. The V gene end was trimmed by 5 bases and the J gene end by 3 bases; junction bases not matched to a gene: 10. In DNA, the CDR3 is TGCGCCAGCAGCAAAAAAGGGACAGATTACAAAAACATTCAGTACTTC. This encodes CASSKKGTDYKNIQYF.

The chain has TRBV9 and TRBJ1-5; 10 nucleotides match TRBD1. J lost 9 bases, V lost 4 bases, and 7 bases had no gene match. The germline V gene encodes CDR1 SGDLS and CDR2 YYNGEE. The length of the CDR3 is 14 residues. The CDR3 loop is CASSITGQGWPQHF. The DNA of the CDR3 is TGTGCCAGCAGCATTACGGGACAGGGGTGGCCCCAGCATTTT.

The J gene is TRBJ1-6, the V gene TRBV15; D ambiguous. Trimming stripped 5 bases from V and 6 bases from J, with 11 bases between. The germline gives CDR1 LNHNV, CDR2 YYDKDF (reference sequence). This CDR3 has 14 residues. CDR3 amino acids: CATSSSGGNSPLHF. As DNA, the CDR3 is TGTGCCACCAGCTCCTCGGGAGGTAATTCACCCCTCCACTTT.

This chain joins TRBV7-2 and TRBJ1-6, with 8 positions matching TRBD1. This CDR3 is built from 17 residues. The ends lost 5 bases at V and 0 bases at J; junction bases unmatched: 6. The germline V gene encodes CDR1 SGHTA and CDR2 FQGNSA. Here the CDR3 DNA reads TGTGCCAGCAGCCTGGACAGGGTCTACTCCTATAATTCACCCCTCCACTTT. Encoded protein: CASSLDRVYSYNSPLHF.

The chain has TRBV30 and TRBJ2-5, with 11 bases fitting TRBD2. The CDR3 runs to 15 residues. V shed 1 base, J shed 5 bases, and the junction held 6 bases outside the gene matches. From germline, CDR1 is GTSNPN and CDR2 SVGIG (reference sequence). For the CDR3, the DNA is TGTGCCTGGAGTGGGGCTAGCGGGGGGAGGGAGACCCAGTACTTC. This gives the protein CAWSGASGGRETQYF.

V and J are TRBV4-2 and TRBJ2-7; 7 nucleotides line up with TRBD1. CDR1 and CDR2 from the germline V gene are LGHNA and YNFKEQ. The CDR3 has 16 amino acids. With V trimmed by 4 bases and J by 0 bases, 9 bases remained unmatched. The CDR3: CASSPSGDRSSYEQYF. The CDR3 nucleotides read TGTGCCAGCAGCCCTAGTGGGGACAGAAGCTCCTACGAGCAGTACTTC.